The subject of this entry is one TCR beta chain. Its antigen is unidentified. Germline assignment: CDR1 MNHNY and CDR2 SVGAGI (reference sequence). The CDR3 has 14 residues. After removal of 7 bases from V and 8 bases from J, the junction contained 8 bases not matched to a gene. This specimen comes from a study of OX40 agonist ivuxolimab in advanced cancers. Study-wide results and limits: Mean expanded clone counts were higher in CD8+ than CD4+ T cells. In the 0.1 to 3.0 mg/kg range, CD4+ and CD8+ blood T cells had expanded clonally by week 6.

The table came from immunoSEQ multiplex PCR; TCRdb's copy has only in-frame clones and leaves some out. The sample has around 60,000 clones, 82% seen once. The chain couples TRBV6-6 to TRBJ1-4; TRBD1 matches at 9 bases. The sequenced sample was CD4+ or CD8+ T cells sorted from blood, obtained in a trial of the OX40 agonist ivuxolimab. This sequence was found in an adult with an advanced solid tumor such as melanoma, head and neck, liver or kidney cancer. The CDR3 here is CASKLGGQGEKLFF. CDR3 DNA sequence: TGTGCCAGCAAACTAGGGGGACAGGGCGAAAAACTGTTTTTT.